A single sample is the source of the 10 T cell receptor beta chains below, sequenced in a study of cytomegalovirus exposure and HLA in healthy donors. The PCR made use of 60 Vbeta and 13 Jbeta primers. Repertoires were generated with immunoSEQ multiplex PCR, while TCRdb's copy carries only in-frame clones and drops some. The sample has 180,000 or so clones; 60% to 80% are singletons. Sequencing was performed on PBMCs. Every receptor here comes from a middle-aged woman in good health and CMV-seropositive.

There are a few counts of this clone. For the CDR3, the DNA is TGTGCCAGCAGTGCTAACGGCCCGACTAGCGGATACTCCTACGAGCAGTACTTC. It encodes CASSANGPTSGYSYEQYF. The chain employs TRBV28 and TRBJ2-7; 9 bases fit TRBD2. The CDR3 has 18 amino acids. CDR1 and CDR2 from the germline V gene are MDHEN and SYDVKM. Trimming removed 5 bases from V and 0 bases from J; junction bases left unmatched: 14.

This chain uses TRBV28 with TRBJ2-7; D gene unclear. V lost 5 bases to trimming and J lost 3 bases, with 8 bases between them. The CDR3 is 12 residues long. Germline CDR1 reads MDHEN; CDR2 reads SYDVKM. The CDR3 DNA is TGTGCCAGCAGTCAGAATAACTACGAGCAGTACTTC. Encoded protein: CASSQNNYEQYF.

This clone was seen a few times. In nucleotides, the CDR3 is TGTGCCAGCTCACCCGGGACAGGGACTACCAATGAGCAGTTCTTC. Translated: CASSPGTGTTNEQFF. This chain links TRBV18 with TRBJ2-1; TRBD1 matches at 9 bases. The trim removed 3 bases at V and 6 bases at J, leaving 6 bases unmatched. The CDR3 runs to 15 residues. The V gene's germline CDR1 is KGHSH and CDR2 LQKENI.

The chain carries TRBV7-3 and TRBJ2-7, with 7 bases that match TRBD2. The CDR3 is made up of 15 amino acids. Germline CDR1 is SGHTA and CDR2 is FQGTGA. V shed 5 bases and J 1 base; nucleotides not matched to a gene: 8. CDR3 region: CASSKGTNPSYEQYF. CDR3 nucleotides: TGTGCCAGCAGCAAAGGGACTAACCCTTCCTACGAGCAGTACTTC.

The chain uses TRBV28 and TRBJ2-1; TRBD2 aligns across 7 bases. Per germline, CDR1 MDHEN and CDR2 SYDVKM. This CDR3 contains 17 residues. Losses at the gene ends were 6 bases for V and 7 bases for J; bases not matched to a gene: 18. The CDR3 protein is CASRPWGGDLVVNEQFF. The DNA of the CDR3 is TGTGCCAGCAGACCATGGGGGGGGGATTTGGTGGTTAATGAGCAGTTCTTC.

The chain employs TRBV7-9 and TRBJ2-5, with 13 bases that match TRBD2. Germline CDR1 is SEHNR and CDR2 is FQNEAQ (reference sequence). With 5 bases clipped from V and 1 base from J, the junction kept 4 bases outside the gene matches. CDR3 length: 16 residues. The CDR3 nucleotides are TGTGCCAGCAGCCTGGGACTAGCGGGGATCCAAGAGACCCAGTACTTC. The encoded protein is CASSLGLAGIQETQYF.

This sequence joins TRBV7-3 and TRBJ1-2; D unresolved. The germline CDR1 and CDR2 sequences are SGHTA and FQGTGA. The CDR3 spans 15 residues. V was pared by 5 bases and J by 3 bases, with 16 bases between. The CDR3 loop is CASSRGGYGDYGYTF. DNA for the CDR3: TGTGCCAGCAGCCGAGGCGGATACGGGGACTATGGCTACACCTTC.

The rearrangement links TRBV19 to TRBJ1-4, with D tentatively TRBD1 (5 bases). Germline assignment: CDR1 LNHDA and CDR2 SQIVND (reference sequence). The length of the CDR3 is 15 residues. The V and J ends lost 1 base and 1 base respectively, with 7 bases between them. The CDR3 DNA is TGTGCCAGTAGTATAGCAGGGATAACTAATGAAAAACTGTTTTTT. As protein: CASSIAGITNEKLFF.

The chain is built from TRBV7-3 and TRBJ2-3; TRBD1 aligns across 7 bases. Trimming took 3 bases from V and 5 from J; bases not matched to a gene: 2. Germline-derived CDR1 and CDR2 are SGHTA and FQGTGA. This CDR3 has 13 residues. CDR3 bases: TGTGCCAGCAGCTTTACAGGGGTAGATACGCAGTATTTT. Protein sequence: CASSFTGVDTQYF. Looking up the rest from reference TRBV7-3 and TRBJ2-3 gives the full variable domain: GAGVSQTPSNKVTEKGKYVELRCDPISGHTALYWYRQSLGQGPEFLIYFQGTGAADDSGLPNDRFFAVRPEGSVSTLKIQRTERGDSAVYLCASSFTGVDTQYFGPGTRLTVL.

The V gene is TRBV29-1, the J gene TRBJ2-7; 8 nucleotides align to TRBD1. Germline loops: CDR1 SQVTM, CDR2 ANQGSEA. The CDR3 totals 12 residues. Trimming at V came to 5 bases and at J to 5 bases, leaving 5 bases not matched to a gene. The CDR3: CSVTGGSDEQYF. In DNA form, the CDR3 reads TGCAGCGTTACAGGGGGATCTGACGAGCAGTACTTC.